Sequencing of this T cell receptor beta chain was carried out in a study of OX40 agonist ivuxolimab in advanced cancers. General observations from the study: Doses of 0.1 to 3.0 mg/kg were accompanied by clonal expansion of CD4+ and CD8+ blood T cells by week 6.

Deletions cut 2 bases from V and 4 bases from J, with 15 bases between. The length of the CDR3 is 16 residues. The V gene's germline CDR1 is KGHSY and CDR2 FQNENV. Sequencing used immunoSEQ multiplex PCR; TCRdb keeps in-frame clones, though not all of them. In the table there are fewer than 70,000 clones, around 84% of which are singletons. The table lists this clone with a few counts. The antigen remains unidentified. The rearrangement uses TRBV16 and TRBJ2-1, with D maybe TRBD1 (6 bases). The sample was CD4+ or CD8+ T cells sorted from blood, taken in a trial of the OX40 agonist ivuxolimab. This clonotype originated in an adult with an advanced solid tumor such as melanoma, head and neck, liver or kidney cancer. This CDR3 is CASSQRSPGQYNEQFF. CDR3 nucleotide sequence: TGTGCCAGCAGCCAACGATCTCCAGGACAGTACAATGAGCAGTTCTTC. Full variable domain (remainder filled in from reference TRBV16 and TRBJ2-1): GEEVAQTPKHLVRGEGQKAKLYCAPIKGHSYVFWYQQVLKNEFKFLISFQNENVFDETGMPKERFSAKCLPNSPCSLEIQATKLEDSAVYFCASSQRSPGQYNEQFFGPGTRLTVL.